A single sample is the source of the 13 T cell receptor beta chains below, sequenced in a study of cytomegalovirus exposure and HLA in healthy donors. This PCR relied on a set of 60 Vbeta primers and 13 Jbeta primers. The data were produced by immunoSEQ multiplex PCR, yet TCRdb's version contains in-frame clones alone and is incomplete. The sample shows about 130,000 clones, roughly 79% of them seen only once. Sequencing input: PBMCs. These receptors originate from a woman between 40 and 50 years old in good health and CMV-seronegative.

V is TRBV19 and J is TRBJ1-5; 9 bases are shared with TRBD1. Germline CDR1 and CDR2: LNHDA and SQIVND (reference sequence). The ends lost 4 bases at V and 5 bases at J; junction bases unmatched: 9. This CDR3 has 16 residues. The CDR3 reads CASSSSGTGLYQPQHF. As DNA, the CDR3 is TGTGCCAGTAGTAGTAGCGGGACAGGGTTGTATCAGCCCCAGCATTTT.

The chain couples TRBV2 to TRBJ2-1, with a weak D call TRBD2 (5 bases). Germline V gene data show CDR1 as SNHLY and CDR2 as FYNNEI. The CDR3 is 11 amino acids. V was clipped by 3 bases and J by 11 bases, with 8 bases between them. The CDR3 spells CASSERVKQFF. Here the CDR3 DNA reads TGTGCCAGCAGTGAGAGGGTAAAGCAGTTCTTC.

Concerning this clone itself: Sequence at one end of the junction differs from germline and may be a read error. This chain uses TRBV5-1 with TRBJ2-6, with D possibly being TRBD2 (6 bases). The CDR3 has 17 residues. Germline values: CDR1 SGHRS, CDR2 YFSETQ. This chain's CDR3 is CASSPIGRRVGANGLTF. As DNA, the CDR3 is TGCGCCAGCAGCCCAATAGGGAGGCGTGTTGGGGCCAACGGCCTGACTTTC. Filled out from reference TRBV5-1 and TRBJ2-6, the complete variable domain reads KAGVTQTPRYLIKTRGQQVTLSCSPISGHRSVSWYQQTPGQGLQFLFEYFSETQRNKGNFPGRFSGRQFSNSRSEMNVSTLELGDSALYLCASSPIGRRVGANGLTFGAGSRLTVL.

This CDR3 reads CASSFPGQGSPLHF. In DNA, the CDR3 is TGTGCCAGCAGTTTCCCGGGACAGGGCTCACCCCTCCACTTT. J is TRBJ1-6 and V is TRBV2, with TRBD1 matching over 9 bases. The CDR3 totals 14 residues. Germline V gene sequence: CDR1 SNHLY, CDR2 FYNNEI. V trimming: 5 bases; J trimming: 10 bases; junction bases outside the gene matches: 6.

V and J are TRBV29-1 and TRBJ2-5, with 9 nucleotides matching TRBD1. V dropped 6 bases and J dropped 2; count of bases not matched to a gene: 1. Germline-derived CDR1 and CDR2 are SQVTM and ANQGSEA. The CDR3 is 12 residues long. This chain's CDR3 is CSVGTGQETQYF. The CDR3 coding sequence is TGCAGCGTGGGGACAGGGCAAGAGACCCAGTACTTC.

A remark on this clone: This same CDR3 is encoded by further DNA sequences in the sample. The chain employs TRBV28 and TRBJ1-2; D gene uncertain. Germline V CDR1 and CDR2: MDHEN, SYDVKM. Trimming took 3 bases from V and 7 from J, leaving 9 bases between them. The CDR3 is 12 residues long. CDR3 DNA sequence: TGTGCCAGCAGTTTTGGCCAGTCTGGCTACACCTTC. Its translation is CASSFGQSGYTF.

V gene TRBV7-9 combines with J gene TRBJ2-3, with TRBD1 identical over 8 bases. Germline CDR1 SEHNR, CDR2 FQNEAQ (reference sequence). J gave up 6 bases and V 10 bases, and 6 bases lay outside the gene matches. The CDR3 is made up of 12 amino acids. As DNA, the CDR3 is TGTGCCACGACAGGGGATACGGATACGCAGTATTTT. It specifies CATTGDTDTQYF.

The chain carries TRBV29-1 and TRBJ2-1; D is perhaps TRBD1 (6 bases). In germline, CDR1 is SQVTM, CDR2 ANQGSEA. CDR3 length: 14 amino acids. V was trimmed by 6 bases and J by 3 bases, leaving 15 bases between them. The CDR3, as DNA: TGCAGCGTGGAGGCCCGGGACAACTACAATGAGCAGTTCTTC. Its protein product is CSVEARDNYNEQFF.

The rearrangement joins TRBV7-2 to TRBJ2-3, with D unclear. Germline CDR1 and CDR2: SGHTA and FQGNSA. The CDR3 covers 13 residues. V shed 2 bases and J shed 5 bases, with 8 bases lying between them. The CDR3 DNA is TGTGCCAGCAGCTTAAGATTAGTAGATACGCAGTATTTT. Translation: CASSLRLVDTQYF.

The rearrangement joins TRBV5-1 to TRBJ2-5, with 14 bases aligning to TRBD2. Germline assignment: CDR1 SGHRS and CDR2 YFSETQ. V shed 0 bases, J shed 5 bases, and the junction held 9 bases outside the gene matches. The CDR3 runs to 18 residues. The CDR3 region is CASSLAGTSGSGGETQYF. DNA for the CDR3: TGCGCCAGCAGCTTGGCCGGGACTAGCGGGAGTGGAGGGGAGACCCAGTACTTC. Drawing the rest from reference TRBV5-1 and TRBJ2-5, the complete variable domain is KAGVTQTPRYLIKTRGQQVTLSCSPISGHRSVSWYQQTPGQGLQFLFEYFSETQRNKGNFPGRFSGRQFSNSRSEMNVSTLELGDSALYLCASSLAGTSGSGGETQYFGPGTRLLVL.

The J gene is TRBJ2-3, the V gene TRBV5-6, with D perhaps matching TRBD1 (5 bases). With 1 base removed from V and 3 bases from J, the gap between germline ends came to 15 bases. CDR3 length: 16 amino acids. Germline values: CDR1 SGHDT, CDR2 YYEEEE. The CDR3 coding sequence is TGTGCCAGCAGCTTGAGTCTCCAGGGCCGTACAGATACGCAGTATTTT. Amino acids: CASSLSLQGRTDTQYF.

V usage is TRBV21-1 and J usage is TRBJ2-4; TRBD1 reflects the table's D call only, with no check against the DNA. TRBV21-1 is a listed pseudogene. CDR3 length: 19 residues. The CDR3 is CASSKFGRGRRQGSHIQYF. The CDR3 coding sequence is TGTGCCAGCAGCAAATTTGGTAGGGGGCGTAGACAGGGTAGTCACATTCAGTACTTC.

The chain is built from TRBV7-2 and TRBJ2-5; maybe TRBD2 (6 bases). The CDR3 covers 16 residues. Germline V gene lookup returns CDR1 SGHTA and CDR2 FQGNSA. The V gene lost 1 base and the J gene lost 5 bases, with 17 bases spanning the gap. This CDR3 is CASSLGGEWEAETQYF. Written as DNA, the CDR3 is TGTGCCAGCAGCTTAGGCGGGGAGTGGGAGGCCGAGACCCAGTACTTC.